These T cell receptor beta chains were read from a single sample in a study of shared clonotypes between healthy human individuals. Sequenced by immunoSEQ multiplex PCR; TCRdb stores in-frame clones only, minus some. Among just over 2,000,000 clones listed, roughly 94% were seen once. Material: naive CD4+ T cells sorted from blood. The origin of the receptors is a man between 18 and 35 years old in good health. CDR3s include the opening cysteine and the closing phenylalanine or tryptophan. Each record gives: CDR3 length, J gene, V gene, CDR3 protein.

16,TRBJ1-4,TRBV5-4,CASSPGTSATNEKLFF
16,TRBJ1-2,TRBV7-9,CASSLEWGGPRGGYTF
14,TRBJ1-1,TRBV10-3,CAISEDIVNTEAFF
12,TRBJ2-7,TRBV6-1,CASSPRTYEQYF
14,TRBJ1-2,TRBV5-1,CASSPDSFGYGYTF
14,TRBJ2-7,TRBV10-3,CAISESGGPYEQYF
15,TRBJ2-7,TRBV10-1,CASSEGGTLAYEQYF
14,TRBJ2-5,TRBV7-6,CASSLLAGEETQYF
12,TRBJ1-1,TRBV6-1,CASSVGMYQAFF
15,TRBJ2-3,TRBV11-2,CASSLAVAGADTQYF
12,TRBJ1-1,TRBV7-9,CASTNLRDEAFF
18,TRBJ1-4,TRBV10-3,CAISDGTVRVATNEKLFF
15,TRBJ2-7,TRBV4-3,CASSQILQAGVEQYF
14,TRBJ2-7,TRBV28,CASSSSGGTYEQYF
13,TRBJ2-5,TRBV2,CASSEARQPGQYF
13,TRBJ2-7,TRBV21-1,CASKGQGAREQYF
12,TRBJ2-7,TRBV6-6,CASAGLGYEQYF
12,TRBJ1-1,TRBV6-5,CASSRGEHEAFF
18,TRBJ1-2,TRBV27,CASSKYSGTGGAGYGYTF
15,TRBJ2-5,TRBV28,CASSSSNREVETQYF
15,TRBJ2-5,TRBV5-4,CASSSGAGRGETQYF
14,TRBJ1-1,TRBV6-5,CASSPLSSNTEAFF
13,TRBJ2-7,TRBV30,CAWTGTGKAEQYF
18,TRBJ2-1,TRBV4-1,CASSQADPTGLPYNEQFF
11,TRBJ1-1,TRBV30,CAWKSYTEAFF
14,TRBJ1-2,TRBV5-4,CASSLAGGNYGYTF
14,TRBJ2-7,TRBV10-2,CASSETRGLNEQYF
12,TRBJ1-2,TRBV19,CASEQGGYGYTF
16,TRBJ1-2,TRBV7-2,CASSLFLGGGRYGYTF
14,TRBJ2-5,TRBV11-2,CASSLSPGGETQYF
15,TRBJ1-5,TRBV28,CASSFALGGGQPQHF
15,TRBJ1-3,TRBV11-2,CASSSDRYSGNTIYF
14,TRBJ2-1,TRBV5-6,CASSPGPASNEQFF
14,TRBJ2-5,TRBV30,CAWSLGGSGETQYF
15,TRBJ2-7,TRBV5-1,CASSPTGGESYEQYF
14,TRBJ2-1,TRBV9,CASSVLSGNNEQFF
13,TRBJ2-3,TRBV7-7,CASSLDRESTQYF
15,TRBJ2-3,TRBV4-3,CARRSATSVTDTQYF
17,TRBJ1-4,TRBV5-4,CASSPYSGGMGPQKLFF
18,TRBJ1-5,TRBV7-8,CASSPQGSKESSNQPQHF
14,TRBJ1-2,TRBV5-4,CASSIDSPAYGYTF